The 20 T cell receptor beta chains listed next were all sequenced from one sample in a study of blood T cell repertoires in COVID-19. The repertoire was sequenced with immunoSEQ multiplex PCR; TCRdb's copy has only in-frame clones and lacks some. The data contain 60,000 to 80,000 clones, approximately 85% of them singletons. Input material: peripheral blood. The receptors stem from a man over 45 with acute or convalescent COVID-19.

The chain joins TRBV11-3 to TRBJ2-3; D unresolved. The CDR3 consists of 13 residues. Germline loops: CDR1 SGHNT, CDR2 YENEEA. The ends were cut back, 3 bases at V and 1 base at J, with 5 bases in the middle. Here the CDR3 DNA reads TGTGCCAGCAGCTTCGGAGGCACAGATACGCAGTATTTT. It translates to CASSFGGTDTQYF.

The gene calls are TRBV19 and TRBJ2-5, with D maybe TRBD2 (6 bases). The CDR3 consists of 11 residues. Trimming removed 3 bases at V and 10 bases at J, with 9 bases between. Germline assignment: CDR1 LNHDA and CDR2 SQIVND (reference sequence). In nucleotides, the CDR3 is TGTGCCAGTAGTATCGGCGGGGACCAGTACTTC. Translation: CASSIGGDQYF.

The rearrangement links TRBV5-4 to TRBJ2-3; TRBD2 aligns across 9 bases. Germline CDR1 and CDR2: SGHNT and YYREEE (reference sequence). The CDR3 has 16 amino acids. V was pared by 1 base and J by 5 bases, with 8 bases of the junction left unmatched. The CDR3 DNA reads TGTGCCAGCAGCTTGCCGCGGGGGGGCCCGGGAGATACGCAGTATTTT. This translates into CASSLPRGGPGDTQYF.

The chain is built from TRBV24-1 and TRBJ1-5, with TRBD1 identical over 8 bases. The junction had 3 bases not matched to a gene; V was cut back by 3 bases and J by 0 bases. The CDR3 length is 16 residues. CDR1 and CDR2 (germline): KGHDR, SFDVKD. CDR3: CATSDQDRDSNQPQHF. CDR3 bases: TGTGCCACCAGTGATCAGGACAGGGATAGCAATCAGCCCCAGCATTTT.

The chain couples TRBV5-5 to TRBJ2-2, with TRBD1 matching over 7 bases. Per the germline V gene, CDR1 is SGHKS and CDR2 is YYEKEE (reference sequence). The CDR3 runs 17 residues. Losses at the gene ends were 3 bases for V and 6 bases for J; bases not matched to a gene: 14. Here the CDR3 DNA reads TGTGCCAGCAGCTCCCACATTGGACAGGTCCCCCCCGGGGAGCTGTTTTTT. It specifies CASSSHIGQVPPGELFF. The entire variable domain, with the rest obtained from reference TRBV5-5 and TRBJ2-2, is as follows: DAGVTQSPTHLIKTRGQQVTLRCSPISGHKSVSWYQQVLGQGPQFIFQYYEKEERGRGNFPDRFSARQFPNYSSELNVNALLLGDSALYLCASSSHIGQVPPGELFFGEGSRLTVL.

There are a few counts of this clone. The rearrangement uses TRBV12-1 and TRBJ1-5. TRBV12-1 is listed as a pseudogene. CDR3 length: 16 residues. This chain's CDR3 is CAPPCLMGSGNQPQHF. DNA for the CDR3: TGTGCCCCCCCTTGTCTTATGGGTAGCGGCAATCAGCCCCAGCATTTT.

The chain has TRBV30 and TRBJ1-2; D gene unclear. Germline V lookup: CDR1 GTSNPN, CDR2 SVGIG (reference sequence). The CDR3 consists of 11 residues. V gave up 5 bases and J gave up 5 bases, with 9 bases separating them. CDR3: CAWRGGYGYTF. The CDR3 nucleotides are TGTGCCTGGCGTGGAGGTTATGGCTACACCTTC.

The chain is built from TRBV10-1 and TRBJ2-5, with D possibly being TRBD2 (5 bases). CDR3 size: 13 residues. Per germline, CDR1 WNHNN and CDR2 SYGVQD (reference sequence). V dropped 11 bases and J dropped 3 bases, with 16 bases sitting between them. CDR3 nucleotide sequence: TGCGCCGCCGGAGGACGGGCGGAAGAGACCCAGTACTTC. This codes for CAAGGRAEETQYF.

The chain joins TRBV9 to TRBJ2-2; D uncertain. Trimming took 0 bases from V and 1 from J, leaving 10 bases between them. Per the germline V gene, CDR1 is SGDLS and CDR2 is YYNGEE. CDR3 length: 16 amino acids. The CDR3 sequence is CASSVGSLLNTGELFF. The CDR3, as DNA: TGTGCCAGCAGCGTAGGGAGTCTACTGAACACCGGGGAGCTGTTTTTT. Full variable domain (rest looked up from reference TRBV9 and TRBJ2-2): DSGVTQTPKHLITATGQRVTLRCSPRSGDLSVYWYQQSLDQGLQFLIQYYNGEERAKGNILERFSAQQFPDLHSELNLSSLELGDSALYFCASSVGSLLNTGELFFGEGSRLTVL.

This clone turned up a few times. This chain links TRBV11-2 with TRBJ1-5; maybe TRBD1 (5 bases). The CDR3 totals 16 residues. Looked up from germline, CDR1 is SGHAT and CDR2 is FQNNGV. V was pared by 0 bases and J by 2 bases, with 11 bases between. This chain's CDR3 is CASSLDSRDGNQPQHF. The DNA of the CDR3 is TGTGCCAGCAGCTTAGATTCGCGGGACGGCAATCAGCCCCAGCATTTT.

This clone came up once. This chain connects TRBV5-6 to TRBJ2-5; TRBD2 matches at 15 bases. V shed 3 bases and J 4 bases; nucleotides not matched to a gene: 4. The CDR3 runs 16 residues. CDR1 is SGHDT and CDR2 is YYEEEE in the germline V gene. The CDR3 is CASSWTSGGALETQYF. The CDR3 coding sequence is TGTGCCAGCAGCTGGACTAGCGGGGGGGCTCTAGAGACCCAGTACTTC.

For the CDR3, the DNA is TGTGCCAGCAGCCGAAGGGGAGGCTACGAGCAGTACTTC. Amino acid sequence: CASSRRGGYEQYF. V usage is TRBV12-3 or TRBV12-4 and J usage is TRBJ2-7, with D possibly TRBD2 on 6 matching bases. The CDR3 runs to 13 residues. Trimming cost V 6 bases and J 3 bases, with 12 bases left between them.

The chain recombines TRBV4-1 with TRBJ1-3; possibly TRBD1 for D (6 bases). Germline CDR1 and CDR2: MGHRA and YSYEKL. The V end was cut by 0 bases, the J end by 4 bases, with 22 bases between. This CDR3 contains 19 residues. This CDR3 reads CASSQDPDSAKEGGNTIYF. Here the CDR3 DNA reads TGCGCCAGCAGCCAAGATCCGGACAGTGCGAAGGAAGGAGGAAACACCATATATTTT.

CDR3 sequence reads: CASSTSTGSRYNEQFF. Written as DNA, the CDR3 is TGTGCCAGCAGTACCTCGACAGGTTCAAGGTACAATGAGCAGTTCTTC. The V gene is TRBV27, the J gene TRBJ2-1; maybe TRBD1 (6 bases). There are 16 residues in the CDR3. Germline V gives CDR1 MNHEY, CDR2 SMNVEV (reference sequence). Trimming shortened V by 5 bases and J by 4 bases, and 18 bases separated the two germline ends.

The chain combines TRBV30 with TRBJ1-3; a possible D gene is TRBD1 (6 bases). With 0 bases removed from V and 0 bases from J, the gap between germline ends came to 12 bases. The V gene's germline CDR1 is GTSNPN and CDR2 SVGIG (reference sequence). This CDR3 is 16 amino acids long. CDR3 region: CAWSVGQWSSGNTIYF. DNA of the CDR3: TGTGCCTGGAGTGTCGGACAGTGGAGCTCTGGAAACACCATATATTTT.

A few counts support this clone. The rearrangement uses TRBV19 and TRBJ2-5; D is perhaps TRBD2 (5 bases). Between the trimmed V and J ends, which lost 4 bases and 1 base, there was a span of 7 bases. CDR3 length equals 13 residues. CDR1 and CDR2 (germline): LNHDA, SQIVND (reference sequence). CDR3 region: CASSTGSQETQYF. The CDR3 nucleotides are TGTGCCAGTAGTACGGGGTCCCAAGAGACCCAGTACTTC. Complete variable domain (other parts from reference TRBV19 and TRBJ2-5): DGGITQSPKYLFRKEGQNVTLSCEQNLNHDAMYWYRQDPGQGLRLIYYSQIVNDFQKGDIAEGYSVSREKKESFPLTVTSAQKNPTAFYLCASSTGSQETQYFGPGTRLLVL.

The chain recombines TRBV6-6 with TRBJ2-2, with 9 positions matching TRBD1. After removal of 8 bases from V and 5 bases from J, the junction contained 6 bases not matched to a gene. CDR3 length equals 14 residues. Germline V CDR1 and CDR2: MNHNY, SVGAGI (reference sequence). The CDR3 reads CASRLGTGTGELFF. CDR3 sequence (DNA): TGTGCCAGCCGTCTCGGGACAGGGACCGGGGAGCTGTTTTTT.

This clone was detected once. The chain carries TRBV7-3 and TRBJ2-3, with unresolved D. Germline V lookup: CDR1 SGHTA, CDR2 FQGTGA. The CDR3 has 13 residues. The V and J ends lost 5 bases and 1 base respectively, with 7 bases between them. The CDR3 sequence: CASSLIGTDTQYF. CDR3 DNA sequence: TGTGCCAGCAGCCTAATCGGCACAGATACGCAGTATTTT.

The chain couples TRBV3-1 (or the pseudogene TRBV3-2) to TRBJ2-3; D possibly corresponds to TRBD2 (5 bases). This CDR3 is 13 amino acids long. Germline V gene data show CDR1 as LGHDT and CDR2 as YNNKEL (reference sequence). V was shortened by 1 base and J by 6 bases, with 8 bases between the two germline ends. The CDR3: CASSQGPGDTQYF. The CDR3 DNA sequence: TGTGCCAGCAGCCAAGGTCCGGGGGATACGCAGTATTTT.

The CDR3 is CASGRAEQYF. Here the CDR3 DNA reads TGTGCCAGTGGCAGGGCCGAGCAGTACTTC. This chain uses TRBV27 with TRBJ2-7; tentative D call: TRBD1 (5 bases). The CDR3 sequence is 10 residues long. V lost 9 bases and J lost 6, with 9 bases in between. Germline V gene sequence: CDR1 MNHEY, CDR2 SMNVEV (reference sequence).